What follows are 32 T cell receptor beta chains derived from one specimen sequenced in a study of blood T cell repertoires in COVID-19. The method was immunoSEQ multiplex PCR; TCRdb's version includes in-frame clones alone and lacks a portion of them. Here the sample spans approximately 310,000 clones, around 90% being singletons. What was sequenced was PBMCs or T cells enriched from blood (not recorded which). These receptors all stem from a man in his fifties or sixties who had recovered from COVID-19.

This clone has a single count. The chain joins TRBV5-6 to TRBJ2-7, with 13 bases aligning to TRBD2. The V gene's germline CDR1 is SGHDT and CDR2 YYEEEE. The CDR3 has 17 amino acids. V dropped 4 bases and J dropped 0; count of bases not matched to a gene: 7. As DNA, the CDR3 is TGTGCCAGCAGCCTGGGACTAGCGGGATCGAGCTCCTACGAGCAGTACTTC. Its translation is CASSLGLAGSSSYEQYF.

This chain joins TRBV20-1 and TRBJ1-1; D is possibly TRBD1 (6 bases). V lost 5 bases, J lost 5 bases, and 9 bases lay in between. Germline values: CDR1 DFQATT, CDR2 SNEGSKA (reference sequence). CDR3 length equals 11 residues. DNA for the CDR3: TGCAGTGCTTTTAGGGGGACTGAAGCTTTCTTT. Translating it yields CSAFRGTEAFF.

As concerns this clone: The sample contains more than one DNA sequence encoding this CDR3. The chain uses TRBV5-1 and TRBJ2-7; 8 positions agree with TRBD2. Germline V lookup: CDR1 SGHRS, CDR2 YFSETQ. J gave up 1 base and V 1 base, and 1 base lay outside the gene matches. The CDR3 sequence is 14 residues long. CDR3 bases: TGCGCCAGCAGCTTGCGGGAGGGTTCCTACGAGCAGTACTTC. Its protein product is CASSLREGSYEQYF.

V and J are TRBV6-1 and TRBJ1-5; 9 bases line up with TRBD1. Trimming cost V 3 bases and J 0 bases; bases outside gene matches: 6. Germline values: CDR1 MNHNS, CDR2 SASEGT. CDR3 size: 17 residues. This chain's CDR3 is CASSDTGGSDSNQPQHF. CDR3 DNA sequence: TGTGCCAGCAGTGATACAGGGGGCTCGGATAGCAATCAGCCCCAGCATTTT.

The gene calls are TRBV5-6 and TRBJ2-5; 9 bases are a match to TRBD2. The CDR3 spans 15 residues. The junction had 3 bases not matched to a gene; V was cut back by 1 base and J by 2 bases. CDR1 is SGHDT and CDR2 is YYEEEE in the germline V gene. The DNA of the CDR3 is TGTGCCAGCAGCTTGCTGCTAGCGGGGCAAGAGACCCAGTACTTC. Translation: CASSLLLAGQETQYF.

The genes are TRBV3-1 (or the pseudogene TRBV3-2) and TRBJ2-7, with D possibly matching TRBD1 (6 bases). The CDR3 covers 22 residues. Trimming took 3 bases from V and 3 from J, leaving 36 bases between them. Germline V gene lookup returns CDR1 LGHDT and CDR2 YNNKEL (reference sequence). CDR3: CASSQLPGLHRPSGHSLYEQYF. CDR3 DNA: TGTGCCAGCAGCCAGTTACCCGGACTCCACCGACCTTCGGGACATAGCCTCTACGAGCAGTACTTC.

This chain uses TRBV5-4 with TRBJ2-1; 15 bases agree with TRBD2. The CDR3 runs to 18 residues. Germline lookup yields CDR1 SGHNT and CDR2 YYREEE (reference sequence). Losses at the gene ends were 5 bases for V and 1 base for J; bases not matched to a gene: 7. For the CDR3, the DNA is TGTGCCAGCAGATCCGGGACTAGCGGGAGGTGGTCCTACAATGAGCAGTTCTTC. Its translation is CASRSGTSGRWSYNEQFF.

This chain connects TRBV2 to TRBJ1-4, with TRBD1 matching over 9 bases. J was trimmed by 8 bases and V by 8 bases; bases with no gene match: 6. Germline V gives CDR1 SNHLY, CDR2 FYNNEI. The CDR3 contains 13 residues. Written as DNA, the CDR3 is TGTGCCAGCGGTGGACAGGGGAGGGAAAAACTGTTTTTT. Translation gives CASGGQGREKLFF.

This clone was observed once. This chain connects TRBV27 to TRBJ1-5; 8 bases match TRBD1. CDR1 and CDR2 (germline): MNHEY, SMNVEV (reference sequence). This CDR3 region has 15 residues. Germline trimming cut 6 bases from V and 2 bases from J; bases unmatched to any gene: 6. The CDR3 protein is CASSQGAWGNQPQHF. The CDR3 region has the DNA TGTGCCAGCAGCCAGGGGGCCTGGGGCAATCAGCCCCAGCATTTT.

This chain links TRBV10-3 with TRBJ2-5; D is perhaps TRBD1 (6 bases). The V end lost 3 bases, the J end lost 2 bases, and 13 bases lay between the germline ends. The CDR3 extends over 15 amino acids. Germline CDR1 is ENHRY and CDR2 is SYGVKD. This CDR3 reads CAISDPGTTQETQYF. CDR3 coding DNA: TGTGCCATCAGTGACCCCGGGACAACACAAGAGACCCAGTACTTC.

The chain carries TRBV4-1 and TRBJ2-7, with 7 bases lining up with TRBD2. The V and J ends lost 0 bases and 2 bases, in that order; junction bases with no gene match: 10. There are 17 residues in the CDR3. Germline V lookup: CDR1 MGHRA, CDR2 YSYEKL. This CDR3 is CASSQDSPASGPYEQYF. Here the CDR3 DNA reads TGCGCCAGCAGCCAAGATTCCCCGGCTAGCGGACCCTACGAGCAGTACTTC.

The V call is TRBV2, the J call TRBJ1-5; D is ambiguous. CDR3 length: 17 residues. In germline, CDR1 is SNHLY, CDR2 FYNNEI. The V gene lost 6 bases and the J gene lost 0 bases, with 18 bases spanning the gap. In DNA, the CDR3 is TGTGCCAGCAGAGGAGAGCACAACCGAATTAGCAATCAGCCCCAGCATTTT. Encoded protein: CASRGEHNRISNQPQHF.

The V and J genes are TRBV28 and TRBJ2-3; D is unresolved. There are 14 residues in the CDR3. Germline V gives CDR1 MDHEN, CDR2 SYDVKM. Trimming took off 4 bases at V and 2 bases at J, with 10 bases between the two ends. CDR3: CASSSEQPTDTQYF. In DNA form, the CDR3 reads TGTGCCAGCAGTTCGGAGCAACCCACAGATACGCAGTATTTT.

The chain carries TRBV28 and TRBJ2-7; 7 nucleotides align to TRBD1. CDR1 and CDR2 (germline): MDHEN, SYDVKM. The CDR3 runs 14 residues. The V and J ends lost 7 bases and 5 bases, in that order; junction bases with no gene match: 11. The CDR3 here is CASTLYPGTDEQYF. CDR3 nucleotide sequence: TGTGCCAGCACCTTATACCCCGGGACAGACGAGCAGTACTTC.

The chain is built from TRBV7-2 and TRBJ1-4; weak D call: TRBD1 (6 bases). V gave up 5 bases and J gave up 3 bases, with 16 bases separating them. The CDR3 loop spans 16 amino acids. Germline V gene data show CDR1 as SGHTA and CDR2 as FQGNSA. The CDR3 here is CASSPGGPLSNEKLFF. CDR3 bases: TGTGCCAGCAGCCCCGGGGGGCCGCTCTCTAATGAAAAACTGTTTTTT.

CDR3 region: CASRQGTFSSGANVLTF. CDR3 nucleotides: TGTGCCAGCAGGCAAGGGACATTTAGCTCTGGGGCCAACGTCCTGACTTTC. The chain carries TRBV28 and TRBJ2-6; TRBD1 might be the D (6 bases). In germline, CDR1 is MDHEN, CDR2 SYDVKM. Trimming took off 6 bases at V and 0 bases at J, with 15 bases between the two ends. The length of the CDR3 is 17 residues.

The genes are TRBV6-6 and TRBJ1-2; 7 bases match TRBD1. V dropped 10 bases and J dropped 4; count of bases not matched to a gene: 3. The CDR3 is made up of 11 amino acids. CDR1 is MNHNY, CDR2 SVGAGI, per germline (reference sequence). The CDR3 bases are TGTGCCATACAGGGGACCTATGGCTACACCTTC. Its protein is CAIQGTYGYTF.

The V gene is TRBV11-3, the J gene TRBJ1-4; D remains unclear. The CDR3 has 17 amino acids. Germline lookup yields CDR1 SGHNT and CDR2 YENEEA. V dropped 5 bases and J dropped 8 bases, with 24 bases sitting between them. The CDR3: CASSGSEEGRLREKLFF. Here the CDR3 DNA reads TGTGCCAGCAGCGGAAGCGAAGAAGGGAGACTTAGAGAAAAACTGTTTTTT.

The chain's CDR3 is CSARGQADTEAFF. Here the CDR3 DNA reads TGCAGCGCTCGTGGACAGGCCGACACTGAAGCTTTCTTT. The chain recombines TRBV29-1 with TRBJ1-1; 7 bases fit TRBD1. The CDR3 has 13 residues. Germline assignment: CDR1 SQVTM and CDR2 ANQGSEA. With 7 bases clipped from V and 3 bases from J, the junction kept 8 bases outside the gene matches.

The chain carries TRBV11-3 and TRBJ2-1; 9 nucleotides agree with TRBD2. Germline V gene data show CDR1 as SGHNT and CDR2 as YENEEA. This CDR3 region has 15 residues. The junction had 8 bases not matched to a gene; V was cut back by 5 bases and J by 6 bases. In nucleotides, the CDR3 is TGTGCCAGCAGCCGATTAGCGGGAGCCCGCAATGAGCAGTTCTTC. It specifies CASSRLAGARNEQFF.

The table lists this clone with a count of one. This chain links TRBV28 with TRBJ2-1, with D maybe TRBD1 (6 bases). The CDR3 is 15 residues long. Germline-derived CDR1 and CDR2 are MDHEN and SYDVKM. The V and J ends lost 6 bases and 9 bases respectively, with 21 bases between them. The CDR3 loop reads CASSRTQGQAFEQFF. CDR3 DNA sequence: TGTGCCAGCAGCCGGACACAGGGTCAGGCTTTTGAGCAGTTCTTC.

The rearrangement links TRBV5-1 to TRBJ2-3; 10 bases are shared with TRBD2. Unmatched junction bases numbered 5, after V lost 4 bases and J lost 0 bases. In germline, CDR1 is SGHRS, CDR2 YFSETQ. The CDR3 consists of 16 residues. The DNA of the CDR3 is TGCGCCAGCAGCCAAGGACTAGCGGAGAGCACAGATACGCAGTATTTT. This sequence encodes CASSQGLAESTDTQYF. Together with reference TRBV5-1 and TRBJ2-3, the CDR3 gives the full variable domain: KAGVTQTPRYLIKTRGQQVTLSCSPISGHRSVSWYQQTPGQGLQFLFEYFSETQRNKGNFPGRFSGRQFSNSRSEMNVSTLELGDSALYLCASSQGLAESTDTQYFGPGTRLTVL.

CDR3 nucleotide sequence: TGTGCCAGCTCCCCCCCCGGGACAAGGGGGCACGAGCAGTACTTC. Its translation: CASSPPGTRGHEQYF. J is TRBJ2-7 and V is TRBV18, with 7 positions matching TRBD1. V lost 6 bases and J lost 5; bases outside the gene matches: 13. Germline CDR1 KGHSH, CDR2 LQKENI. The CDR3 contains 15 residues.

The rearrangement links TRBV7-2 to TRBJ2-3, with 10 bases matching TRBD2. V lost 3 bases, J lost 1 base, and 1 base stayed unmatched. Germline-derived CDR1 and CDR2 are SGHTA and FQGNSA. This CDR3 comprises 15 residues. The CDR3 is CASSFGTSGTDTQYF. Here the CDR3 DNA reads TGTGCCAGCAGCTTTGGGACTAGCGGCACAGATACGCAGTATTTT. The whole variable domain, filled in from reference TRBV7-2 and TRBJ2-3, reads GAGVSQSPSNKVTEKGKDVELRCDPISGHTALYWYRQSLGQGLEFLIYFQGNSAPDKSGLPSDRFSAERTGGSVSTLTIQRTQQEDSAVYLCASSFGTSGTDTQYFGPGTRLTVL.

This clone has more than one count but fewer than ten. This chain connects TRBV27 to TRBJ2-5; TRBD1 is a possible D gene (6 bases). The germline CDR1 and CDR2 sequences are MNHEY and SMNVEV (reference sequence). This CDR3 has 15 amino acids. With 3 bases removed from V and 4 bases from J, the gap between germline ends came to 15 bases. The CDR3 sequence is CASSLTGPRGETQYF. The CDR3 coding sequence is TGTGCCAGCAGTTTGACAGGTCCACGGGGAGAGACCCAGTACTTC.

V and J are TRBV2 and TRBJ1-1; D possibly corresponds to TRBD1 (5 bases). This CDR3 has 12 amino acids. Trimming shortened V by 0 bases and J by 11 bases, and 10 bases separated the two germline ends. CDR1 is SNHLY and CDR2 is FYNNEI in the germline V gene. The CDR3 sequence is CASSEAAGRAFF. CDR3 DNA sequence: TGTGCCAGCAGTGAAGCGGCAGGGAGGGCTTTCTTT.

J is TRBJ2-5 and V is TRBV5-1, with 7 bases lining up with TRBD1. The junction had 6 bases not matched to a gene; V was cut back by 5 bases and J by 2 bases. CDR1 and CDR2 from the germline V gene are SGHRS and YFSETQ. The CDR3 contains 14 residues. In DNA form, the CDR3 reads TGCGCCAGCAGTAATCCCAGGGGGCAAGAGACCCAGTACTTC. The encoded protein is CASSNPRGQETQYF. The variable domain in full, completed from reference TRBV5-1 and TRBJ2-5, reads KAGVTQTPRYLIKTRGQQVTLSCSPISGHRSVSWYQQTPGQGLQFLFEYFSETQRNKGNFPGRFSGRQFSNSRSEMNVSTLELGDSALYLCASSNPRGQETQYFGPGTRLLVL.

The chain uses TRBV10-3 and TRBJ2-1; TRBD2 agrees at 12 bases. Per germline, CDR1 ENHRY and CDR2 SYGVKD. After removal of 2 bases from V and 4 bases from J, the junction contained 6 bases not matched to a gene. This CDR3 region has 17 residues. The CDR3 sequence is CAISELPGLAGYNEQFF. CDR3 DNA sequence: TGTGCCATCAGTGAGCTCCCGGGACTAGCGGGTTACAATGAGCAGTTCTTC.

J is TRBJ2-5 and V is TRBV7-9; no clear D gene. The V gene lost 2 bases and the J gene lost 5 bases, with 6 bases spanning the gap. Germline V gene data show CDR1 as SEHNR and CDR2 as FQNEAQ (reference sequence). CDR3 length: 12 residues. CDR3 protein: CASSLISETQYF. For the CDR3, the DNA is TGTGCCAGCAGCTTAATTTCGGAGACCCAGTACTTC.

The V call is TRBV6-2 or TRBV6-3, the J call TRBJ2-5, with a weak D call TRBD2 (5 bases). V was clipped by 6 bases and J by 7 bases, with 18 bases between them. Germline CDR1 and CDR2: MNHEY and SVGEGT. The CDR3 loop spans 14 amino acids. The CDR3 loop reads CASSPVGVAGTQYF. In nucleotides, the CDR3 is TGTGCCAGCAGCCCCGTAGGTGTTGCGGGGACCCAGTACTTC.

This rearrangement joins TRBV28 to TRBJ1-5, with D perhaps matching TRBD1 (6 bases). CDR1 is MDHEN, CDR2 SYDVKM, per germline. Trimming took 9 bases from V and 5 from J, leaving 20 bases between them. The CDR3 is 15 residues long. The CDR3 coding sequence is TGTGCCAGTGATCCCGTGCGGGGGCGGGATCAGCCCCAGCATTTT. Protein product: CASDPVRGRDQPQHF.

About this clone itself: The same CDR3 arises from other DNA sequences in this sample as well. V usage is TRBV2 and J usage is TRBJ2-7, with 12 bases matching TRBD2. After removal of 6 bases from V and 4 bases from J, the junction contained 4 bases not matched to a gene. The CDR3 has 14 amino acids. CDR1 is SNHLY and CDR2 is FYNNEI in the germline V gene. The DNA for the CDR3 is TGTGCCAGCAGGAGGACTAGCGGGACATACGAGCAGTACTTC. This sequence encodes CASRRTSGTYEQYF.